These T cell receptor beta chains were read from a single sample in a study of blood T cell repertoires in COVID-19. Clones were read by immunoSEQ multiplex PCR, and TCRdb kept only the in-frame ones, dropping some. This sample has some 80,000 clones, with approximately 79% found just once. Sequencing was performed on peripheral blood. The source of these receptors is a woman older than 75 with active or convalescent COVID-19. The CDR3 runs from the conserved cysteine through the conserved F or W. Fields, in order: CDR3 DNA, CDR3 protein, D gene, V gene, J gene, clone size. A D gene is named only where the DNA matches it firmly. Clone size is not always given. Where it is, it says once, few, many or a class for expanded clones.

CDR3 DNA: TGTGCCAGCAGTGAGCAGGGGGCTTGGACCAAAAACATTCAGTACTTC; CDR3 protein: CASSEQGAWTKNIQYF; D gene: TRBD1; V gene: TRBV6-1; J gene: TRBJ2-4; clone size: .
CDR3 DNA: TGCGCCAGCAGCAAGGGACAAAGAATTAGGACCGGGGAGCTGTTTTTT; CDR3 protein: CASSKGQRIRTGELFF; D gene: .; V gene: TRBV5-1; J gene: TRBJ2-2; clone size: few
CDR3 DNA: TGTGCCAGCAGCTCGCGGACAGGGACCAAAAACATTCAGTACTTC; CDR3 protein: CASSSRTGTKNIQYF; D gene: TRBD1; V gene: TRBV11-2; J gene: TRBJ2-4; clone size: .
CDR3 DNA: TGTGCCATCAGTGACTTGTTATACGAGCAGTACTTC; CDR3 protein: CAISDLLYEQYF; D gene: .; V gene: TRBV10-3; J gene: TRBJ2-7; clone size: .
CDR3 DNA: TGTGCCAGCAGCTTAACAGGGTTGACTAATGAAAAACTGTTTTTT; CDR3 protein: CASSLTGLTNEKLFF; D gene: .; V gene: TRBV7-9; J gene: TRBJ1-4; clone size: .
CDR3 DNA: TGTGCCAGCAGCTTGGTCCCGGCAGGCAACTCTGGAAACACCATATATTTT; CDR3 protein: CASSLVPAGNSGNTIYF; D gene: .; V gene: TRBV5-6; J gene: TRBJ1-3; clone size: .
CDR3 DNA: TGCGCCAGCAGCACCCAACAGGGATGGGAAAACACTGAAGCTTTCTTT; CDR3 protein: CASSTQQGWENTEAFF; D gene: .; V gene: TRBV5-1; J gene: TRBJ1-1; clone size: once
CDR3 DNA: TGTGCCACCAGTGTCGTCCGGGAGAGGGTGGTCGGGCAGTTCTTC; CDR3 protein: CATSVVRERVVGQFF; D gene: .; V gene: TRBV24-1; J gene: TRBJ2-1; clone size: .
CDR3 DNA: TGCAGTGCTAGTCCCGGGAGTGCAGGGGCCAACGTCCTGACTTTC; CDR3 protein: CSASPGSAGANVLTF; D gene: .; V gene: TRBV20-1; J gene: TRBJ2-6; clone size: .
CDR3 DNA: TGTGCCAGCAGCTTGGAGGGGGGGCCATCAGATACGCAGTATTTT; CDR3 protein: CASSLEGGPSDTQYF; D gene: .; V gene: TRBV5-6; J gene: TRBJ2-3; clone size: once
CDR3 DNA: TGCAGGACGAAGTCGGGGAACAATGAGCAGTTCTTC; CDR3 protein: CRTKSGNNEQFF; D gene: .; V gene: TRBV29-1; J gene: TRBJ2-1; clone size: .
CDR3 DNA: TGTGCCAGCAGCTTACGGACTAGCGGGTCCTACAATGAGCAGTTCTTC; CDR3 protein: CASSLRTSGSYNEQFF; D gene: TRBD2; V gene: TRBV7-9; J gene: TRBJ2-1; clone size: .
CDR3 DNA: TGTGCCAGCAGTCCCTCTTTTCAGCGGGAGGGCCGGGAGACCCAGTACTTC; CDR3 protein: CASSPSFQREGRETQYF; D gene: TRBD2; V gene: TRBV28; J gene: TRBJ2-5; clone size: .
CDR3 DNA: TGTGCCAGCAGTGAAAGCAGGCAGGGGGCAGATACGCAGTATTTT; CDR3 protein: CASSESRQGADTQYF; D gene: TRBD1; V gene: TRBV25-1; J gene: TRBJ2-3; clone size: .
CDR3 DNA: TGTGCCAGCAGCGTAGGTACAGGGATCTCCTACGAGCAGTACTTC; CDR3 protein: CASSVGTGISYEQYF; D gene: .; V gene: TRBV9; J gene: TRBJ2-7; clone size: .
CDR3 DNA: TGCGCCAGCAGCCATGGGACTAGCGTGGGGGAGCAGTACTTC; CDR3 protein: CASSHGTSVGEQYF; D gene: TRBD2; V gene: TRBV4-3; J gene: TRBJ2-7; clone size: few
CDR3 DNA: TGCGCCAGCAGCGCCTGGGGTAGCGGGGGGCCAGATACGCAGTATTTT; CDR3 protein: CASSAWGSGGPDTQYF; D gene: TRBD2; V gene: TRBV5-1; J gene: TRBJ2-3; clone size: .
CDR3 DNA: TGTGCCAGCAGCAAGACAGGGGGCGGAGGCTACGAGCAGTACTTC; CDR3 protein: CASSKTGGGGYEQYF; D gene: TRBD1; V gene: TRBV27; J gene: TRBJ2-7; clone size: .
CDR3 DNA: TGTGCCAGCAGCCCGACGGGGTATAATTCACCCCTCCACTTT; CDR3 protein: CASSPTGYNSPLHF; D gene: .; V gene: TRBV5-6; J gene: TRBJ1-6; clone size: .
CDR3 DNA: TGTGCCAGCAGTGGCGGACAGTATGGCTACACCTTC; CDR3 protein: CASSGGQYGYTF; D gene: .; V gene: TRBV12-3/TRBV12-4; J gene: TRBJ1-2; clone size: .
CDR3 DNA: TGTGCCAGCAGCCAAGGAAGTGGTCGGACTCCGATACTGACAGATACGCAGTATTTT; CDR3 protein: CASSQGSGRTPILTDTQYF; D gene: .; V gene: TRBV14; J gene: TRBJ2-3; clone size: .
CDR3 DNA: TGTGCCAGCAGTTTGCAGGGCGCCTACAATGAGCAGTTCTTC; CDR3 protein: CASSLQGAYNEQFF; D gene: .; V gene: TRBV27; J gene: TRBJ2-1; clone size: .
CDR3 DNA: TGTGCCAGCAGTTTTGGGGCAGGAGGGGAAGCTTTCTTT; CDR3 protein: CASSFGAGGEAFF; D gene: .; V gene: TRBV27; J gene: TRBJ1-1; clone size: .
CDR3 DNA: TGTGCCAGCAGCTCCTCGATGCTAGCGGGGAGAAACAATGAGCAGTTCTTC; CDR3 protein: CASSSSMLAGRNNEQFF; D gene: TRBD2; V gene: TRBV7-2; J gene: TRBJ2-1; clone size: few
CDR3 DNA: TGTGCCAGCAGTTCCAGGGCCGGCCGGTTCTACAATGAGCAGTTCTTC; CDR3 protein: CASSSRAGRFYNEQFF; D gene: .; V gene: TRBV6-6; J gene: TRBJ2-1; clone size: once
CDR3 DNA: TGTGCCAGCAGCTTGGGGGGGACAGGGAGATCTACCGGGGAGCTGTTTTTT; CDR3 protein: CASSLGGTGRSTGELFF; D gene: TRBD1; V gene: TRBV5-6; J gene: TRBJ2-2; clone size: .
CDR3 DNA: TGTGCCAGCATCCCCGTCGGGAGCCTATCCTACAATGAGCAGTTCTTC; CDR3 protein: CASIPVGSLSYNEQFF; D gene: .; V gene: TRBV27; J gene: TRBJ2-1; clone size: .
CDR3 DNA: TGTGCCAGCAGCCTGCGCGGGGGGAGGACTGAAGCTTTCTTT; CDR3 protein: CASSLRGGRTEAFF; D gene: .; V gene: TRBV5-6; J gene: TRBJ1-1; clone size: .
CDR3 DNA: TGTGCCAGCTGCCCGACAGTCAATCAGCCCCAGCATTTT; CDR3 protein: CASCPTVNQPQHF; D gene: .; V gene: TRBV27; J gene: TRBJ1-5; clone size: .
CDR3 DNA: TGTGCCAGCAGCTTACTTAGAGGGGGCAATTCACCCCTCCACTTT; CDR3 protein: CASSLLRGGNSPLHF; D gene: TRBD1; V gene: TRBV7-6; J gene: TRBJ1-6; clone size: .
CDR3 DNA: TGCAGTGCCAGTGGGCTAGCGGTGGTGGGGCGCGACATTCAGTACTTC; CDR3 protein: CSASGLAVVGRDIQYF; D gene: TRBD2; V gene: TRBV20-1; J gene: TRBJ2-4; clone size: .
CDR3 DNA: TGTGCCAGCAGTTACTTTGTTACGGGGGGCTTAGGTCAGCCCCAGCATTTT; CDR3 protein: CASSYFVTGGLGQPQHF; D gene: .; V gene: TRBV6-2/TRBV6-3; J gene: TRBJ1-5; clone size: .
CDR3 DNA: TGTGCCAGCAGCCCGGGACTACGAGGGGAGACCCAGTACTTC; CDR3 protein: CASSPGLRGETQYF; D gene: TRBD2; V gene: TRBV7-3; J gene: TRBJ2-5; clone size: .
CDR3 DNA: TGCGCCAGCAGCCGGATGGACAGGGGCCTTTCCTACGAGCAGTACTTC; CDR3 protein: CASSRMDRGLSYEQYF; D gene: TRBD1; V gene: TRBV5-1; J gene: TRBJ2-7; clone size: .
CDR3 DNA: TGCGCCAGCAGCCAAGGACTAGCGGGGGGAATTTATACGCAGTATTTT; CDR3 protein: CASSQGLAGGIYTQYF; D gene: TRBD2; V gene: TRBV4-3; J gene: TRBJ2-3; clone size: .
CDR3 DNA: TGTGCCAGCAGCCGACAGGGGAGCCATTACATTCAGTACTTC; CDR3 protein: CASSRQGSHYIQYF; D gene: TRBD1; V gene: TRBV5-6; J gene: TRBJ2-4; clone size: .
CDR3 DNA: TGTGCCAGCAGTGGACTAAACAGGGGGCCTGGAAACACCATATATTTT; CDR3 protein: CASSGLNRGPGNTIYF; D gene: TRBD1; V gene: TRBV6-1; J gene: TRBJ1-3; clone size: .
CDR3 DNA: TGTGCCAGCAGCCGGCAAGCAACGGGAGCGGGGGGCGAGCAGTACTTC; CDR3 protein: CASSRQATGAGGEQYF; D gene: TRBD2; V gene: TRBV7-2; J gene: TRBJ2-7; clone size: .
CDR3 DNA: TGTGCCTGGAGATGGGCAGGGGAAGCCAAAAACATTCAGTACTTC; CDR3 protein: CAWRWAGEAKNIQYF; D gene: .; V gene: TRBV30; J gene: TRBJ2-4; clone size: .
CDR3 DNA: TGTGCCAGCAGTTTAGAGGTACCCTCTGGGGCCAACGTCCTGACTTTC; CDR3 protein: CASSLEVPSGANVLTF; D gene: .; V gene: TRBV27; J gene: TRBJ2-6; clone size: .
CDR3 DNA: TGTGCCAGCAGAGGGACAGGGACAACTGAAGCTTTCTTT; CDR3 protein: CASRGTGTTEAFF; D gene: TRBD1; V gene: TRBV6-5; J gene: TRBJ1-1; clone size: .
CDR3 DNA: TGTGCCAGCAGCCAAGACCGTGGGCAGCAGTTCTTC; CDR3 protein: CASSQDRGQQFF; D gene: .; V gene: TRBV3-1/TRBV3-2; J gene: TRBJ2-1; clone size: .
CDR3 DNA: TGTGCCAGCAGCTTAGTTTCCGGACTAGCCCACGAGCAGTACTTC; CDR3 protein: CASSLVSGLAHEQYF; D gene: TRBD2; V gene: TRBV7-9; J gene: TRBJ2-7; clone size: .
CDR3 DNA: TGTGCCAGCAGTATTTCTACAGGGGCCGCCTACGAGCAGTACTTC; CDR3 protein: CASSISTGAAYEQYF; D gene: TRBD1; V gene: TRBV27; J gene: TRBJ2-7; clone size: .
CDR3 DNA: TGTGCCAGCAGCGAGGGGACTAATACGCACAATGAGCAGTTCTTC; CDR3 protein: CASSEGTNTHNEQFF; D gene: TRBD2; V gene: TRBV9; J gene: TRBJ2-1; clone size: few
CDR3 DNA: TGTGCCAGCAGCCAACGGGGGCTAGCGGGCCCCTCCTCCGAGCAGTACTTC; CDR3 protein: CASSQRGLAGPSSEQYF; D gene: TRBD2; V gene: TRBV4-2; J gene: TRBJ2-7; clone size: .
CDR3 DNA: TGTGCCAGCAGCAAGGGCAGGGGCTTCCACAATCAGCCCCAGCATTTT; CDR3 protein: CASSKGRGFHNQPQHF; D gene: .; V gene: TRBV21-1; J gene: TRBJ1-5; clone size: .
CDR3 DNA: TGTGCCAGCAGCTTAGTTGGTACTAGCGGGGGATCTGAGCAGTTCTTC; CDR3 protein: CASSLVGTSGGSEQFF; D gene: TRBD2; V gene: TRBV11-2; J gene: TRBJ2-1; clone size: .
CDR3 DNA: TGTGCCAGCAGTCCCGGAGGGGACGGGCGGGTTCTGAACACTGAAGCTTTCTTT; CDR3 protein: CASSPGGDGRVLNTEAFF; D gene: .; V gene: TRBV7-2; J gene: TRBJ1-1; clone size: .
CDR3 DNA: TGTGCCAGTAGGTACAGAAACACTGAAGCTTTCTTT; CDR3 protein: CASRYRNTEAFF; D gene: .; V gene: TRBV19; J gene: TRBJ1-1; clone size: few
CDR3 DNA: TGTGCCAGCAGCCAAGGGGGCAGGTCCTCAGATACGCAGTATTTT; CDR3 protein: CASSQGGRSSDTQYF; D gene: TRBD1; V gene: TRBV7-2; J gene: TRBJ2-3; clone size: .
CDR3 DNA: TGTGCCAGCAGCTTACAGGGGGCAGAATCACCCCTCCACTTT; CDR3 protein: CASSLQGAESPLHF; D gene: TRBD1; V gene: TRBV7-2; J gene: TRBJ1-6; clone size: .
CDR3 DNA: TGTGCCAGCTCACCCCAAGTAGCGGGGGGCCCTTGGGATGAGCAGTTCTTC; CDR3 protein: CASSPQVAGGPWDEQFF; D gene: TRBD2; V gene: TRBV18; J gene: TRBJ2-1; clone size: few
CDR3 DNA: TGTGCCAGCAGTGAACCCTCCGTAGGTCTAGCGGGGGGGCTTAGGAACCAAGAGACCCAGTACTTC; CDR3 protein: CASSEPSVGLAGGLRNQETQYF; D gene: TRBD2; V gene: TRBV2; J gene: TRBJ2-5; clone size: .
CDR3 DNA: TGCGCCAGCAGGGGCCTACCGAACACTGAAGCTTTCTTT; CDR3 protein: CASRGLPNTEAFF; D gene: .; V gene: TRBV10-2; J gene: TRBJ1-1; clone size: .
CDR3 DNA: TGTGCCAGCAGTTACACACAGACAGGGGGTGGCGAAAAACTGTTTTTT; CDR3 protein: CASSYTQTGGGEKLFF; D gene: TRBD1; V gene: TRBV6-5; J gene: TRBJ1-4; clone size: .
CDR3 DNA: TGTGCCAGCAGCGCCGTCCGGGCTAGCTCTGGCGAGCAGTACTTC; CDR3 protein: CASSAVRASSGEQYF; D gene: .; V gene: TRBV9; J gene: TRBJ2-7; clone size: .
CDR3 DNA: TGTGCCAGCAGCCCCTTGTTCGGTACCGGCTCAGGTGGCTACACCTTC; CDR3 protein: CASSPLFGTGSGGYTF; D gene: .; V gene: TRBV3-1/TRBV3-2; J gene: TRBJ1-2; clone size: few
CDR3 DNA: TGTGCCAGCAGTTTATATGGAGGGGCAACCGGGGAGCTGTTTTTT; CDR3 protein: CASSLYGGATGELFF; D gene: .; V gene: TRBV27; J gene: TRBJ2-2; clone size: .
CDR3 DNA: TGTGCCAGCAGCTTTCAATATGAGCAGTTCTTC; CDR3 protein: CASSFQYEQFF; D gene: .; V gene: TRBV7-9; J gene: TRBJ2-1; clone size: .